This TCR beta chain was captured by sequencing in a study of identical twins. TCRdb called the 5' RACE reads again in MiXCR, with one record for every CDR3 protein. Among about 690,000 distinct CDR3 sequences listed, around 6% were seen once. Germline assignment: CDR1 SGHAT and CDR2 FQDESV (reference sequence). This CDR3 comprises 18 residues. V was pared by 4 bases and J by 7 bases, with 29 bases between. Findings and limits, study-wide: Out-of-frame alpha sequences shared between twins exhibited an excess of low generation probability. Cord blood's abundant beta clonotypes had fewer insertions, unlike memory repertoires.

As regards this clonotype: The antigen is unknown.

The receptor's source is a man aged 18 to 30 in good health. Sequenced sample: naive T cells sorted from blood. The genes are TRBV11-1 and TRBJ2-7; D is perhaps TRBD2 (6 bases). CDR3: CASSWSGTSSAVWREQYF. For the CDR3, the DNA is TGTGCCAGCAGCTGGTCCGGGACTTCTTCGGCGGTCTGGAGGGAGCAGTACTTC. The whole variable domain, remainder taken from reference TRBV11-1 and TRBJ2-7, is EAEVAQSPRYKITEKSQAVAFWCDPISGHATLYWYRQILGQGPELLVQFQDESVVDDSQLPKDRFSAERLKGVDSTLKIQPAELGDSAMYLCASSWSGTSSAVWREQYFGPGTRLTVT.